This T cell receptor beta chain was identified in a study of shared clonotypes between healthy human individuals (dated by TCRdb to between 2020 and 2021). General notes on the study: Three men and a couple of women, aged 18 to 49 years, made up the cohort. To increase sequencing depth and limit assay-specific biases, different laboratories used diverse techniques to prepare libraries and sequence TCR repertoires. Between about 0.9 and 10 billion PBMCs per donor were obtained by leukapheresis. Blood TCR repertoires of a handful of healthy adults were deeply sequenced to estimate repertoire size and the extent of clonotype sharing between individuals.

TCR CDR3 regions were amplified from genomic DNA by multiplex PCR using the deep immunoSEQ assay. Extracted genomic DNA from each cell subset was spread evenly across all wells of several immunoSEQ 96-well plates, with each plate serving as a replicate. For unsorted PBMC, around 290 ng of genomic DNA, equivalent to about 32,000 T cell genomes, went into each replicate PCR. Unsorted PBMC genomic DNA was sequenced across ten immunoSEQ deep assay plates. Purified libraries were measured with a Qubit 3.0 fluorometer, size-checked on a Bioanalyzer 2100, and measured again with the KAPA Library Quantification kit. Every immunoSEQ 96-well plate was sequenced on a dedicated single-read 150-cycle Illumina NextSeq 550 flow cell. The original pipeline was this. Because only junctional sequences without quality scores were contained in the immunoSEQ output, filtering matching that applied to full-length reads could not be performed. Sequences were annotated with PyIR, a Python wrapper for IgBLAST v1.9, and V/J genes and CDR3 were assigned using IMGT germline references. Any read was removed if the V/J assignment was weak (E-value above 1e-6), the CDR3 was missing, or the read contained stop codons, out-of-frame junctions, or ambiguous translated residues. V3J clonotypes were defined as sequences sharing the same inferred V gene, J gene, and CDR3 amino acid sequence. The percentage overlap between two repertoires was calculated by dividing the number of shared unique clonotypes by the size of the smaller repertoire. Three approaches were used to assess repertoire richness: RTK rarefaction, the Chao1 estimator, and Recon v2.1 estimates of unobserved clonotypes. The clones in this table, taken by TCRdb from immuneACCESS, are in-frame only. Not every clone is retained; where verified, under half of the shortfall comes from an unresolved V gene, and the cause of the rest is unknown. D and trimming were read from the DNA, whereas the V and J calls and clone size are those reported in that table. This sample holds 470,000 or so clones; approximately 78% were observed only once. The ten top clones hold 12% of the sample.

On the study overall, not on this receptor specifically: Sampling was restricted to blood, and TCR repertoires in tissue are likely to differ from TCR repertoires in blood. Pairwise subsampling indicated that sequencing depth was expected to affect the degree of clonotype sharing among donors. Because the study included only a small number of donors, the genetic and exposure-history diversity represented was limited.

This clone was observed a single time. The target of this receptor is not known. No base quality information exists; no much larger clone differs at one position. The donors were healthy, HIV-negative adults with no recently reported acute infections or vaccinations. All donors were Caucasian adults living in Nashville, Tennessee, USA. For unsorted samples, tens of millions of PBMCs were counted, and genomic DNA was extracted using the QIAamp DNA Blood Mini kit. Blood was collected by leukapheresis, and PBMCs were isolated by Ficoll-Histopaque density gradient centrifugation and then cryopreserved in liquid nitrogen vapor phase. Sequencing used PBMCs. This TCR was sampled from a woman between 35 and 50 years old in good health. Some clones in this sample may be carry-over from other donors' samples.

The base sequence is TGTGCCAGCAGCCAAGTGGGCAGAATTCGATCTGGAAACACCATATATTTT. The resulting protein is CASSQVGRIRSGNTIYF. In this chain, TRBV14 is recombined with TRBJ1-3, with the D gene not clear enough to name. V lost 1 base and J lost 1 base; the stretch between them is 14 bases long. Via the germline V gene, CDR1 is SGHDN and CDR2 FVKESK. The CDR3 starts with the cysteine, ends with the phenylalanine, and has 17 residues. The DNA shown is the 51-base CDR3, in frame from base 1.